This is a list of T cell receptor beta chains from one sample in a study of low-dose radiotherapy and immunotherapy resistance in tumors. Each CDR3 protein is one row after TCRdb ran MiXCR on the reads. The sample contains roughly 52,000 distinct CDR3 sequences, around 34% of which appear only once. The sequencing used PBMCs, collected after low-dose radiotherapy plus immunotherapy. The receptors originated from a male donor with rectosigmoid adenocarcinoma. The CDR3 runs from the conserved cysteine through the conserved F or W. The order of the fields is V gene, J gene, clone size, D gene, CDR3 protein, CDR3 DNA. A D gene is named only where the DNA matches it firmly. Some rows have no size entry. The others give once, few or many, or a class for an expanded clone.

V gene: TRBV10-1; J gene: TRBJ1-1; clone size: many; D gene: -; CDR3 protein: CASSENVNTEAFF; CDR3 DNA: TGCGCCAGCAGTGAGAACGTGAACACTGAAGCTTTCTTT
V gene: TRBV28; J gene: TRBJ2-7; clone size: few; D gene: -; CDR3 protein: CASSNPGLGSYEQYF; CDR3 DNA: TGTGCCAGCAGTAACCCAGGCCTCGGCTCCTACGAGCAGTACTTC
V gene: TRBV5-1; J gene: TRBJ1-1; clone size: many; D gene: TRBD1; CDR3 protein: CASSTSTGTQNTEAFF; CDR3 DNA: TGCGCCAGCAGCACCTCGACAGGGACTCAGAACACTGAAGCTTTCTTT
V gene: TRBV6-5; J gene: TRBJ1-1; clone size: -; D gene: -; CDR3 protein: CASSPPAVNTEAFF; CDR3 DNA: TGTGCCAGCAGCCCCCCCGCGGTGAACACTGAAGCTTTCTTT
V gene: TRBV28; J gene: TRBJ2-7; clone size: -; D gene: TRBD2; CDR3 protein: CASRAWARVAGTTSYEQYF; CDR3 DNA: TGTGCCAGCAGAGCCTGGGCCAGGGTAGCGGGAACTACCTCCTACGAGCAGTACTTC
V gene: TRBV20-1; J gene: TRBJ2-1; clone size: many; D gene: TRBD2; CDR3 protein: CSACVIFPGLGDQQGEQFF; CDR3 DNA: TGCAGTGCTTGCGTCATATTCCCGGGACTAGGGGACCAACAAGGTGAGCAGTTCTTC
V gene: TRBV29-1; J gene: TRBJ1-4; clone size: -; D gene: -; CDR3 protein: CSVINTLEKLFF; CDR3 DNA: TGCAGCGTGATAAATACGCTTGAAAAACTGTTTTTT
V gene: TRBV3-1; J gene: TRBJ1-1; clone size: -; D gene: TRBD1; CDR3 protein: CASSQAGGNTEAFF; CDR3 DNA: TGTGCCAGCAGCCAAGCAGGGGGTAACACTGAAGCTTTCTTT
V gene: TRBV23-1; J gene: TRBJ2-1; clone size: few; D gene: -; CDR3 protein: CASSQSACPSCSYNEQFF; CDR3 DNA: TGCGCCAGCAGTCAATCTGCATGCCCTTCTTGCTCCTACAATGAGCAGTTCTTC
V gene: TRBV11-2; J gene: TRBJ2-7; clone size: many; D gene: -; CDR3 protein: CASSSGLTFGSGEQYF; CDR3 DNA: TGTGCCAGCAGTTCCGGCCTAACTTTTGGTTCGGGCGAGCAGTACTTC
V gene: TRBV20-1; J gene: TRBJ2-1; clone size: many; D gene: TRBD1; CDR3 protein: CSAEPDRDNEQFF; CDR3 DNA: TGCAGTGCCGAACCGGACAGGGACAATGAGCAGTTCTTC
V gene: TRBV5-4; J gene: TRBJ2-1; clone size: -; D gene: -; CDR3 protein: CASSPGISYNEQFF; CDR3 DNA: TGTGCCAGCAGCCCCGGGATCTCCTACAATGAGCAGTTCTTC
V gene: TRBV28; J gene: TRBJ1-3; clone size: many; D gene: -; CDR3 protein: CASSLGQGSGNTIYF; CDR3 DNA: TGTGCCAGCAGTTTGGGCCAGGGGTCTGGAAACACCATATATTTT
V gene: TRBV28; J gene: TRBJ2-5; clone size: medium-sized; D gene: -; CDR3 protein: CASSPMDRSYQETQYF; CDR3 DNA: TGTGCCAGCAGCCCCATGGATCGGAGCTACCAAGAGACCCAGTACTTC
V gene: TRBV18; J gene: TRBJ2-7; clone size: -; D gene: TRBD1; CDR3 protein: CASLGTGANDEQYF; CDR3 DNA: TGTGCCAGCCTGGGGACAGGGGCTAACGACGAGCAGTACTTC
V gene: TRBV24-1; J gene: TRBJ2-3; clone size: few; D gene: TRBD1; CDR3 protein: CAIRQGSSTDTQYF; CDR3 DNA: TGTGCCATCCGACAGGGATCTAGCACAGATACGCAGTATTTT
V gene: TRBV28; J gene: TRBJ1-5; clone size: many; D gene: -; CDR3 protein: CASTPPRVSNQPQHF; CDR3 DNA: TGTGCCAGCACCCCCCCGAGGGTAAGCAATCAGCCCCAGCATTTT
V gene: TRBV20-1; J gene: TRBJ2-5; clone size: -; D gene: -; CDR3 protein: CSATDGKETQYF; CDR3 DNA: TGCAGTGCTACCGACGGTAAAGAGACCCAGTACTTC
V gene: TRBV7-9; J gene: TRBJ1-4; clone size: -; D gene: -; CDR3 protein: CASSLDFGRGREKLFF; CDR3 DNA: TGTGCCAGCAGCTTAGACTTCGGCAGGGGACGGGAAAAACTGTTTTTT
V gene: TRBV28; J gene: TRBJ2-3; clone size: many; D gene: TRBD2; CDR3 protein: CASSSPSPGLAYSTDTQYF; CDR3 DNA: TGTGCCAGCAGTTCTCCATCCCCGGGACTAGCGTATAGCACAGATACGCAGTATTTT
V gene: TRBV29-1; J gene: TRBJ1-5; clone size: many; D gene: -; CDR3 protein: CSVPSGEAGQPQHF; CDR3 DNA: TGCAGCGTACCAAGCGGGGAAGCAGGGCAGCCCCAGCATTTT
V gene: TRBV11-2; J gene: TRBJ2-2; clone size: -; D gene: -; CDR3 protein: CASSLGLRNTGELFF; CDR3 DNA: TGTGCCAGCAGCTTAGGACTGAGGAACACCGGGGAGCTGTTTTTT
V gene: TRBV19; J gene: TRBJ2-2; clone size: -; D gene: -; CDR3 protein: CASSRSHGGNTGELFF; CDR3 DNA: TGTGCCAGTAGTAGGAGCCACGGTGGGAACACCGGGGAGCTGTTTTTT
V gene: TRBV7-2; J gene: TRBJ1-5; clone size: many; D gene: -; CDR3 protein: CASSLNMGNQPQHF; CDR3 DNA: TGTGCCAGCAGCCTCAACATGGGTAATCAGCCCCAGCATTTT
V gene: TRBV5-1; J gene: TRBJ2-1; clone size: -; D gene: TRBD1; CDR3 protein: CASSLPGGGLSSYNEQFF; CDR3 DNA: TGCGCCAGCAGCTTGCCAGGGGGCGGCCTGAGCTCCTACAATGAGCAGTTCTTC
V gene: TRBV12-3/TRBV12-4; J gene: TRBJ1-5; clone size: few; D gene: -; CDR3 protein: CASSPTVGGNQPQHF; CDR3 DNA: TGTGCCAGCAGTCCTACGGTCGGTGGCAATCAGCCCCAGCATTTT
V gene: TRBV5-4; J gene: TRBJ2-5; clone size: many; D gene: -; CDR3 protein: CASSYRTGETQYF; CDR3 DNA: TGTGCCAGCAGCTATAGAACGGGGGAGACCCAGTACTTC
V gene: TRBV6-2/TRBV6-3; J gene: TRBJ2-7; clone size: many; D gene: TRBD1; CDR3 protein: CASSDGTGHYEQYF; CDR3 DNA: TGTGCCAGCAGTGATGGGACAGGGCACTACGAGCAGTACTTC
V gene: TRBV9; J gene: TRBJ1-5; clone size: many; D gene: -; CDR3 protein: CASSVGEGSSQPQHF; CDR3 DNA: TGTGCCAGCAGCGTAGGGGAGGGTTCGAGTCAGCCCCAGCATTTT
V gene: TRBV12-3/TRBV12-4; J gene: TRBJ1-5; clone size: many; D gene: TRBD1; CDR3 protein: CASRAGQAMGQPQHF; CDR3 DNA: TGTGCCAGCAGGGCGGGACAGGCTATGGGTCAGCCCCAGCATTTT
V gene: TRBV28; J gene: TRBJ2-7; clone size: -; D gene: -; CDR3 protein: CASSFKGKSYEQYF; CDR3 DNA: TGTGCCAGCAGTTTCAAGGGCAAGTCCTACGAGCAGTACTTC
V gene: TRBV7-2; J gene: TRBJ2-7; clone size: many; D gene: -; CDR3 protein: CASQSFSYEQYF; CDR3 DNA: TGTGCCAGCCAGTCCTTCTCCTACGAGCAGTACTTC
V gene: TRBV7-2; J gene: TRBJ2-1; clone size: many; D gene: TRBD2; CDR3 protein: CASSATSGGAGEQFF; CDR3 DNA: TGTGCCAGCAGCGCGACTAGCGGGGGGGCCGGTGAGCAGTTCTTC
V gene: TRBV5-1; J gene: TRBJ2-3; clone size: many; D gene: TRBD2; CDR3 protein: CASSLSGEASTDTQYF; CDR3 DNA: TGCGCCAGCAGCTTGAGCGGGGAAGCTAGCACAGATACGCAGTATTTT
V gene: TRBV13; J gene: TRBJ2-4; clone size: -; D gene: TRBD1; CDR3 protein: CASSASPGGTGQYF; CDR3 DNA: TGTGCCAGCAGCGCATCCCCAGGCGGGACAGGGCAGTACTTC
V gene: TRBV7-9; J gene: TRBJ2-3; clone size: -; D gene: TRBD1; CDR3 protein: CASSFVQGAADTQYF; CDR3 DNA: TGTGCCAGCAGCTTTGTACAGGGGGCGGCAGATACGCAGTATTTT
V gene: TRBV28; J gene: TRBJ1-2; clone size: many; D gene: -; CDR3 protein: CASSFTSAMGWMDGF; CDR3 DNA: TGTGCCAGCAGTTTTACATCCGCGATGGGATGGATGGATGGCTTC
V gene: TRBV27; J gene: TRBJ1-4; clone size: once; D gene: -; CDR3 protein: CASSLTGLGGEKLFF; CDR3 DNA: TGTGCCAGCAGCCTAACGGGCCTCGGGGGAGAAAAACTGTTTTTT
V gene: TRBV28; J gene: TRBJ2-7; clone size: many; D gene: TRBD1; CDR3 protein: CASSPPGQGGGYEQYF; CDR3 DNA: TGTGCCAGCAGTCCTCCGGGACAGGGAGGGGGGTACGAGCAGTACTTC
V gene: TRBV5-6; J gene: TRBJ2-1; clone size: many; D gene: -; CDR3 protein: CASSLYGNEQFF; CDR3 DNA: TGTGCCAGCAGCTTGTACGGCAATGAGCAGTTCTTC
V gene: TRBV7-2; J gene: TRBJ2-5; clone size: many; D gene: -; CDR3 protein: CASTITQGGATQYF; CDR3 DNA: TGTGCCAGCACTATCACTCAGGGGGGAGCGACCCAGTACTTC
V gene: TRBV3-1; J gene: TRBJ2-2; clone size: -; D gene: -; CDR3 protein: CASSQGRSNTGELFF; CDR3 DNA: TGTGCCAGCAGCCAAGGGAGATCGAACACCGGGGAGCTGTTTTTT
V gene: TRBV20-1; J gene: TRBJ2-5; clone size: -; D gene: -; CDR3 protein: CSARLGGRETQYF; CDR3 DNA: TGCAGTGCTCGCCTTGGGGGACGGGAGACCCAGTACTTC
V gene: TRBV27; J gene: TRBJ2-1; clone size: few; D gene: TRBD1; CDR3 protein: CASSSRGSHNEQFF; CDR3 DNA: TGTGCCAGCAGTTCCAGGGGGTCCCACAATGAGCAGTTCTTC
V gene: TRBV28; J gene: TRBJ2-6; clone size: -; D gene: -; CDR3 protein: CASSLGGANVLTF; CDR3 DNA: TGTGCCAGCAGTTTGGGGGGGGCCAACGTCCTGACTTTC
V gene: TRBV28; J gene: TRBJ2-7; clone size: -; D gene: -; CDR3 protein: CASSGVRGEQYF; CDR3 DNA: TGTGCCAGCAGCGGGGTCCGTGGTGAGCAGTACTTC
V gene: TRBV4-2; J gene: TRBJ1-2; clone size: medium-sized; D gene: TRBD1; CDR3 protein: CASSLTGEFNYGYTF; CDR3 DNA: TGTGCCAGCAGCCTAACAGGGGAGTTTAACTATGGCTACACCTTC
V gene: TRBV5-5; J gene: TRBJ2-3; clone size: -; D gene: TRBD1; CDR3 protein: CASSQMGQGGTDTQYF; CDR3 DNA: TGTGCCAGCAGCCAGATGGGACAGGGGGGCACAGATACGCAGTATTTT
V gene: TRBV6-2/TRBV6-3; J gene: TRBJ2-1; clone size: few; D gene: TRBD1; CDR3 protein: CASSAGQGGTYNEQFF; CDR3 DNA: TGTGCCAGCAGTGCGGGACAGGGGGGGACCTACAATGAGCAGTTCTTC
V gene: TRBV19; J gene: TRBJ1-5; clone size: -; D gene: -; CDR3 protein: CASGLRGDNQPQHF; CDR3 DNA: TGTGCCAGTGGCCTGAGAGGGGACAATCAGCCCCAGCATTTT